This T cell receptor beta chain was recovered during a study of human T cells and chemical hapten exposure. Across the study: Affected patients, primarily female, had alopecia areata, totalis or universalis.

Regarding time point: patch test 1, 2 weeks after DPC sensitization. Treatment of the sample: therapeutic diphenylcyclopropenone sensitization with weekly scalp DPC. TCRdb redid the calling of the RACE reads with MiXCR, one entry per CDR3 protein. Of roughly 380,000 distinct CDR3 sequences in the sample, about 4.8% were seen once. This clonotype was detected ten times or more. Germline V gene data show CDR1 as SNHLY and CDR2 as FYNNEI. The CDR3 contains 15 residues. After removal of 3 bases from V and 8 bases from J, the junction contained 11 bases not matched to a gene. This material consisted of whole blood, taken in connection with sensitization to the hapten diphenylcyclopropenone (DPC). This chain links TRBV2 with TRBJ1-1; TRBD1 aligns across 8 bases. This sequence originates from a woman aged 45-65 years with alopecia areata. Some clones in this sample may be carry-over from other donors' samples. Here the CDR3 reads CASSDGQTGAEEAFF. CDR3 bases: TGTGCCAGCAGTGACGGCCAGACAGGGGCCGAGGAAGCTTTCTTT.